The rows below give T cell receptor beta chains drawn from one sample of a study of cytomegalovirus exposure and HLA in healthy donors. Assay: immunoSEQ multiplex PCR; the TCRdb copy retains only in-frame clones and omits some. The table records some 81,000 clones, 72% of them present only once. The sequenced sample was PBMCs. These receptors came from a woman aged 40 to 49 in good health and CMV-seropositive. The CDR3 runs from the conserved cysteine through the conserved F or W. The D gene is left open where the match is weak. Clone sizes are given selectively: once, few, many, or a class where the clone is expanded.

DNA,CDR3,J,D,length,size,V
TGTGCCAGTTCCGTAGACTCTGGGGCCAACGTCCTGACTTTC,CASSVDSGANVLTF,TRBJ2-6,-,14,once,TRBV18
TGTGCCAGCAGCTTAGGTGATAGCGGGGGCAACAATGAGCAGTTCTTC,CASSLGDSGGNNEQFF,TRBJ2-1,TRBD2,16,-,TRBV11-3
TGTGCCAGCACTCCGAGGCGGGATTACGAGCAGTACTTC,CASTPRRDYEQYF,TRBJ2-7,-,13,-,TRBV6-1
TGTGCCAGCAGTCGGAAGGGACTGCTCACAGATACGCAGTATTTT,CASSRKGLLTDTQYF,TRBJ2-3,-,15,once,TRBV27
TGTGCCATCAGTGGGACTAGCGGGACGAACACCGGGGAGCTGTTTTTT,CAISGTSGTNTGELFF,TRBJ2-2,TRBD2,16,-,TRBV10-3
TGTGCCAGCAGTTACACGGTGCGGGAGACCCAGTACTTC,CASSYTVRETQYF,TRBJ2-5,-,13,-,TRBV6-6
TGTGCCTGGAGTGCGACACCGAATCAGCCCCAGCATTTT,CAWSATPNQPQHF,TRBJ1-5,-,13,-,TRBV30
TGTGCCAGCACACCGGGACAGGGTTCCACTGAAGCTTTCTTT,CASTPGQGSTEAFF,TRBJ1-1,TRBD1,14,-,TRBV28
TGTGCCTGGAGTGTACGAGACAGGATCTACGGCTACACCTTC,CAWSVRDRIYGYTF,TRBJ1-2,-,14,once,TRBV30
TGTGCCAGCAGTCTACAGGGGCTATCGAGCAATCAGCCCCAGCATTTT,CASSLQGLSSNQPQHF,TRBJ1-5,TRBD1,16,-,TRBV6-6
TGTGCCAGCTCACTACAGGGCACCGGGGAGCTGTTTTTT,CASSLQGTGELFF,TRBJ2-2,-,13,few,TRBV18
TGTGCCAGTAGGCGAGGACTCCCGCCCAATGAGCAGTTCTTC,CASRRGLPPNEQFF,TRBJ2-1,-,14,-,TRBV19
TGTGCCAGCAGCCCCCTTACGGGACAGATTACGAATAACTATGGCTACACCTTC,CASSPLTGQITNNYGYTF,TRBJ1-2,TRBD1,18,few,TRBV7-8
TGTGCCAGCAGTACGAACAGGGGTAAACCCAACACCATATATTTT,CASSTNRGKPNTIYF,TRBJ1-3,TRBD1,15,few,TRBV28
TGTGCCTGGAGTGGGACAGCGAAATATGGCTACACCTTC,CAWSGTAKYGYTF,TRBJ1-2,-,13,-,TRBV30
TGTGCCAGCAACCAAAGGGCGGGCGGTAACTATGGCTACACCTTC,CASNQRAGGNYGYTF,TRBJ1-2,-,15,-,TRBV6-6
TGCGCCAGCAGCCTCCTCTCAGGGGGAACAGGGTTCGGCTCTGGAAACACCATATATTTT,CASSLLSGGTGFGSGNTIYF,TRBJ1-3,TRBD1,20,few,TRBV4-3
TGTGCCAGCAGTTACTCGGGTACCGGGACAGCTGAAGCTTTCTTT,CASSYSGTGTAEAFF,TRBJ1-1,TRBD1,15,few,TRBV6-6